A selection of T cell receptor beta chains follows, all from one sample in a study of cytomegalovirus exposure and HLA in healthy donors. The data were produced by immunoSEQ multiplex PCR, yet TCRdb's version contains in-frame clones alone and is incomplete. The table records 50,000 to 65,000 clones, 82% of them present only once. The sample was PBMCs. Source of these receptors: a woman between 18 and 29 years old in good health and CMV-seronegative. Both conserved end residues are part of each CDR3. D genes are given only for firm matches. Expanded clones get a size class; other rows say once, few or many, or leave the size out.

TRBJ1-3 | TRBV27 | TRBD1 | . | CASSPGDRAGNTIYF | TGTGCCAGCAGTCCGGGGGACAGAGCTGGAAACACCATATATTTT
TRBJ1-6 | TRBV30 | TRBD1 | once | CAWRRTGTLSSYNSPLHF | TGTGCCTGGAGGCGGACAGGGACTCTCAGCTCCTATAATTCACCCCTCCACTTT
TRBJ1-5 | TRBV30 | TRBD1 | . | CAFEGTGTYNQPQHF | TGTGCCTTTGAGGGGACAGGGACCTACAATCAGCCCCAGCATTTT
TRBJ2-3 | TRBV14 | . | . | CASSQVDGIADTQYF | TGTGCCAGCAGCCAAGTCGACGGGATCGCGGATACGCAGTATTTT
TRBJ2-7 | TRBV4-1 | TRBD1 | . | CASSQVGRDSSYEQYF | TGCGCCAGCAGCCAAGTGGGCCGGGACAGCTCCTACGAGCAGTACTTC
TRBJ2-6 | TRBV27 | . | . | CASSLSFLLGSRANVLTF | TGTGCCAGCAGTTTATCGTTTTTGCTGGGCTCTAGGGCCAACGTCCTGACTTTC
TRBJ2-7 | TRBV19 | TRBD1 | . | CASSSDRDRVAEQYF | TGTGCCAGTAGTTCCGACCGGGACAGGGTGGCCGAGCAGTACTTC
TRBJ2-7 | TRBV7-9 | TRBD2 | . | CASSLPSGSVYEQYF | TGTGCCAGCAGCCTCCCCAGCGGGAGCGTCTACGAGCAGTACTTC
TRBJ2-7 | TRBV27 | TRBD2 | . | CASSKGLAGGWEQYF | TGTGCCAGCAGTAAGGGACTAGCGGGAGGATGGGAGCAGTACTTC
TRBJ1-5 | TRBV15 | . | . | CATSREGQGNQPQHF | TGTGCCACCAGCAGAGAGGGGCAGGGAAATCAGCCCCAGCATTTT
TRBJ2-1 | TRBV27 | TRBD2 | . | CASSLAPWTSGTDEQFF | TGTGCCAGCAGTTTAGCCCCCTGGACTAGCGGGACGGATGAGCAGTTCTTC
TRBJ1-4 | TRBV7-2 | . | . | CASRPEGGGGEKLFF | TGTGCCAGCAGGCCTGAGGGAGGGGGTGGTGAAAAACTGTTTTTT
TRBJ2-5 | TRBV29-1 | . | . | CSVVRSVETQYF | TGCAGCGTTGTTCGGTCGGTAGAGACCCAGTACTTC
TRBJ2-2 | TRBV9 | TRBD2 | . | CASSENSGTRTGELFF | TGTGCCAGCAGCGAGAATTCCGGGACTAGAACCGGGGAGCTGTTTTTT
TRBJ1-5 | TRBV6-6 | . | . | CASRTEGGGQPQHF | TGTGCCAGCCGGACCGAGGGCGGGGGTCAGCCCCAGCATTTT
TRBJ2-7 | TRBV11-2 | . | . | CASSLSGDEQYF | TGTGCCAGCAGCTTATCAGGGGACGAGCAGTACTTC
TRBJ2-7 | TRBV5-1 | TRBD1 | . | CASSLVGGGHYEQYF | TGCGCCAGCAGCTTGGTAGGGGGCGGCCACTACGAGCAGTACTTC
TRBJ2-1 | TRBV4-1 | . | . | CASSPRQAYNEQFF | TGCGCCAGCAGCCCCCGACAGGCATACAATGAGCAGTTCTTC
TRBJ2-3 | TRBV21-1 | . | once | CASSIWAVTGGPYSTDTQYF | TGTGCCAGCAGCATCTGGGCCGTGACGGGAGGTCCTTATAGCACAGATACGCAGTATTTT
TRBJ2-5 | TRBV5-4 | TRBD2 | . | CASSSWTSPETQYF | TGTGCCAGCAGCTCCTGGACTAGCCCAGAGACCCAGTACTTC
TRBJ2-3 | TRBV19 | . | . | CASSSNRGGADTQYF | TGTGCCAGTAGTTCCAACAGGGGGGGGGCAGATACGCAGTATTTT
TRBJ2-5 | TRBV7-3 | . | once | CASSYTREKETQYF | TGTGCCAGCAGCTACACACGGGAGAAAGAGACCCAGTACTTC
TRBJ1-2 | TRBV11-1 | TRBD1 | . | CASSYRTGSYGYTF | TGTGCCAGCAGCTACAGGACAGGGTCATATGGCTACACCTTC
TRBJ1-1 | TRBV28 | . | . | CASSPDWGNTEAFF | TGTGCCAGCAGTCCGGACTGGGGAAACACTGAAGCTTTCTTT
TRBJ2-7 | TRBV7-3 | TRBD2 | . | CASSLRGGDEQYF | TGTGCCAGCAGCTTAAGGGGGGGAGACGAGCAGTACTTC
TRBJ2-7 | TRBV7-2 | . | . | CASTRLAPGQGGTYEQYF | TGTGCCAGCACTCGTTTAGCCCCAGGGCAGGGGGGTACCTACGAGCAGTACTTC
TRBJ2-7 | TRBV9 | TRBD1 | . | CASSAGQGPLEQYF | TGTGCCAGCAGCGCGGGACAGGGGCCCCTCGAGCAGTACTTC
TRBJ2-6 | TRBV7-5 | . | . | CVRSYATGSGANGLTF | TGTGTCAGAAGTTACGCGACAGGGTCTGGGGCCAACGGCCTGACTTTC
TRBJ2-3 | TRBV28 | . | . | CASHAGRDTQYF | TGTGCCAGCCATGCGGGGCGGGATACGCAGTATTTT
TRBJ1-5 | TRBV10-2 | . | . | CASSESVEQPQHF | TGCGCCAGCAGTGAGTCGGTAGAACAGCCCCAGCATTTT
TRBJ2-6 | TRBV30 | . | . | CAWRFVQQGSGANGLTF | TGTGCCTGGAGATTCGTGCAACAGGGCTCTGGGGCCAACGGCCTGACTTTC
TRBJ1-2 | TRBV4-2 | TRBD1 | . | CASSQDPTGTDPGYTF | TGTGCCAGCAGCCAAGATCCGACAGGGACAGATCCTGGCTACACCTTC
TRBJ2-3 | TRBV6-1 | . | . | CASSSPARDTQYF | TGTGCCAGCAGTTCCCCAGCGAGGGATACGCAGTATTTT
TRBJ2-3 | TRBV27 | TRBD2 | . | CASSLMAGGPPDTQYF | TGTGCCAGCAGTTTAATGGCGGGAGGGCCCCCAGATACGCAGTATTTT
TRBJ1-1 | TRBV27 | . | . | CASSSTTGSGTEAFF | TGTGCCAGCAGTTCTACAACAGGGTCGGGCACTGAAGCTTTCTTT
TRBJ1-2 | TRBV20-1 | . | few | CSAANYGYTF | TGCAGTGCTGCGAACTATGGCTACACCTTC
TRBJ1-1 | TRBV10-3 | TRBD1 | . | CAIRTGQGNTEAFF | TGTGCCATCAGAACCGGACAGGGGAACACTGAAGCTTTCTTT
TRBJ2-7 | TRBV18 | . | . | CASSPEDLRYRSSYEQYF | TGTGCCAGCTCACCAGAAGATTTAAGGTATAGGAGTTCCTACGAGCAGTACTTC
TRBJ2-1 | TRBV7-9 | TRBD2 | once | CASSSTTSRQFF | TGTGCCAGCAGCTCAACGACTAGCAGGCAGTTCTTC
TRBJ2-2 | TRBV18 | TRBD1 | . | CASSPRQGETGELFF | TGTGCCAGCTCACCACGACAGGGGGAGACCGGGGAGCTGTTTTTT
TRBJ2-2 | TRBV19 | . | . | CASSIVAGETGELFF | TGTGCCAGTAGTATCGTGGCAGGGGAAACCGGGGAGCTGTTTTTT
TRBJ2-6 | TRBV11-2 | TRBD1 | few | CATNRGAGANVLTF | TGTGCCACTAACAGGGGGGCTGGGGCCAACGTCCTGACTTTC
TRBJ2-7 | TRBV7-3 | TRBD2 | . | CASSSSGGPSYEQYF | TGTGCCAGCAGCTCTAGCGGGGGTCCCTCCTACGAGCAGTACTTC
TRBJ2-1 | TRBV27 | TRBD1 | . | CASSLGPPDRVNEQFF | TGTGCCAGCAGTTTAGGACCCCCCGACAGGGTCAATGAGCAGTTCTTC
TRBJ2-3 | TRBV2 | . | . | CASHLGGTDTQYF | TGTGCCAGCCATCTCGGGGGCACAGATACGCAGTATTTT